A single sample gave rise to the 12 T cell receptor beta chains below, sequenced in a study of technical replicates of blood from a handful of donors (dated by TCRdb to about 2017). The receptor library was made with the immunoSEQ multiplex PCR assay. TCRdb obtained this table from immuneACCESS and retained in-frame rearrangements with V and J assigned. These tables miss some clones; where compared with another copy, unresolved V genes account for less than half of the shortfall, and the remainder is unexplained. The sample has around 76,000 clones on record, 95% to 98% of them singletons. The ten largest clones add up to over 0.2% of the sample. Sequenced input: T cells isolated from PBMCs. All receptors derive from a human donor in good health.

The CDR3 is CASSQDTSGSYNEQFF. The CDR3 DNA is TGCGCCAGCAGCCAAGACACTAGCGGTTCCTACAATGAGCAGTTCTTC. The chain is built from TRBV4-1 and TRBJ2-1; TRBD2 aligns across 8 bases. CDR1 MGHRA and CDR2 YSYEKL come from the germline V gene. The CDR3 has 16 amino acids. V lost 0 bases to trimming and J lost 1 base; unmatched junction nucleotides: 2.

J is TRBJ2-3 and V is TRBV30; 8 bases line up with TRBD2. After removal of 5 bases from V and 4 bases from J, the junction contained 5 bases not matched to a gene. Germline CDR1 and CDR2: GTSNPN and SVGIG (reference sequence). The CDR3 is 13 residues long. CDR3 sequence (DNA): TGTGCCTGGTATAGCGGGAATTCAGATACGCAGTATTTT. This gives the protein CAWYSGNSDTQYF.

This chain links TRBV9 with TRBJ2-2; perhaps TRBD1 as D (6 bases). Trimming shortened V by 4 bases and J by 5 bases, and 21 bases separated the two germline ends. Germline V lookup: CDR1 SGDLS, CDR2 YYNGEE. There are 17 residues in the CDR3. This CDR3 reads CASSPFGGQTDTGELFF. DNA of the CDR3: TGTGCCAGCAGCCCCTTTGGGGGACAAACGGATACCGGGGAGCTGTTTTTT.

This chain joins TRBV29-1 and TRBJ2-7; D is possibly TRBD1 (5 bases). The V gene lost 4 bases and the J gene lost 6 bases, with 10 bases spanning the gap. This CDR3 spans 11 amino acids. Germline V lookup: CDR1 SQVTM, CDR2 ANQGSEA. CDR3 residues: CSVVVGVEQYF. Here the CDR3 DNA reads TGCAGCGTTGTTGTAGGGGTCGAGCAGTACTTC.

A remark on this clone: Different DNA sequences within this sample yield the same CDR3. CDR3 amino acids: CASGLAVQETQYF. The CDR3 DNA sequence: TGTGCTAGTGGTTTGGCCGTCCAAGAGACCCAGTACTTC. The chain is built from TRBV12-5 and TRBJ2-5; D is uncertain. There are 13 residues in the CDR3. Between the trimmed V and J ends, which lost 1 base and 1 base, there was a span of 4 bases. CDR1 is LGHNT, CDR2 FRNRAP, per germline.

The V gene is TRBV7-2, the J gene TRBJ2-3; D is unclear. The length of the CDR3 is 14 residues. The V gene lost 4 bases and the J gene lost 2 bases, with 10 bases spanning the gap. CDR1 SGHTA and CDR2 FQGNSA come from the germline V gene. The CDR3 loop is CASSSLSSTDTQYF. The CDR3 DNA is TGTGCCAGCAGCTCCCTCTCCTCCACAGATACGCAGTATTTT.

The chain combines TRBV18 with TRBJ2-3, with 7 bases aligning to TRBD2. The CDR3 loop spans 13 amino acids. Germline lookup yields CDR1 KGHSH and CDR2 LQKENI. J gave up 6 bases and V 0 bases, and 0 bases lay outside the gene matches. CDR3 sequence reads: CASSPPLADTQYF. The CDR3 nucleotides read TGTGCCAGCTCACCACCACTAGCGGATACGCAGTATTTT.

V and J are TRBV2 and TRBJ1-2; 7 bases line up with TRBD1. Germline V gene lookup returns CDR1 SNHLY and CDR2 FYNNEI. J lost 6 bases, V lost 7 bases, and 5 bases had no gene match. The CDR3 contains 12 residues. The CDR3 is CASTPTGHGYTF. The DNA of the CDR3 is TGTGCCAGCACTCCGACAGGGCATGGCTACACCTTC. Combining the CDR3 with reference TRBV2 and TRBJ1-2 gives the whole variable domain EPEVTQTPSHQVTQMGQEVILRCVPISNHLYFYWYRQILGQKVEFLVSFYNNEISEKSEIFDDQFSVERPDGSNFTLKIRSTKLEDSAMYFCASTPTGHGYTFGSGTRLTVV.

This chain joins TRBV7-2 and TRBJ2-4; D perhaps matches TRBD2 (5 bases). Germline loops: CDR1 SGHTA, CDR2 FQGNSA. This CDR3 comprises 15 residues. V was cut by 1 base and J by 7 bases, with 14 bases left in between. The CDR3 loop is CASSLVSERGNIQYF. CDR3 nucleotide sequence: TGTGCCAGCAGCTTAGTAAGCGAGAGAGGGAACATTCAGTACTTC.

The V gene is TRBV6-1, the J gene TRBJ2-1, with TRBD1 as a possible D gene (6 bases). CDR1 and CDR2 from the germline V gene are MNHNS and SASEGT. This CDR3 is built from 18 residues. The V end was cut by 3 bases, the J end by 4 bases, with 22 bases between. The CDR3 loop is CASSDLRDIWEIYNEQFF. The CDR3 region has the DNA TGTGCCAGCAGTGACCTCCGGGACATATGGGAAATTTACAATGAGCAGTTCTTC.

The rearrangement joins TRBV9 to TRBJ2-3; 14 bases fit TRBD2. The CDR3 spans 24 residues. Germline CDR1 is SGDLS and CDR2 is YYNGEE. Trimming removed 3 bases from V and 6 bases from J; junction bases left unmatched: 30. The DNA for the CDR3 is TGTGCCAGCAGCGGAGGACCCCGGATATCCGGGACTAGCGGGAGTTCCCTCCCCTTGGATACGCAGTATTTT. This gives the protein CASSGGPRISGTSGSSLPLDTQYF.

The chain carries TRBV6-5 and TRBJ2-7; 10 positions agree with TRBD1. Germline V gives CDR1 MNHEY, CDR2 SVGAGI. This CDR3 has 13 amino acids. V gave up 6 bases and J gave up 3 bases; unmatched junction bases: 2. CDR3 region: CASSRDRGYEQYF. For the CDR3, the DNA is TGTGCCAGCAGCCGGGACAGGGGCTACGAGCAGTACTTC.